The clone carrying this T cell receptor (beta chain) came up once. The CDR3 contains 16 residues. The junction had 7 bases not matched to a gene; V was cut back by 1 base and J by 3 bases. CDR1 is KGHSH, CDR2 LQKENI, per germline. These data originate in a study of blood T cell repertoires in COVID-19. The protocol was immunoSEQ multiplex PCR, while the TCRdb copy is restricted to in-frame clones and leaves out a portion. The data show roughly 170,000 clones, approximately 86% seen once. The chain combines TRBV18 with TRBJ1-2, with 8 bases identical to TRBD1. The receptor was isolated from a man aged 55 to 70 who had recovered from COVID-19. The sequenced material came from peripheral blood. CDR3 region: CASSPLEQGADYGYTF. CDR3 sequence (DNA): TGTGCCAGCTCACCACTCGAGCAGGGGGCGGACTATGGCTACACCTTC.